Below, 23 T cell receptor beta chains from the same sample are listed, as sequenced in a study of response to subunit inactivated influenza vaccine. TCRdb redid the calling of the RT-PCR reads with MiXCR, one entry per CDR3 protein. The data hold around 180,000 distinct CDR3 sequences, with about 9.3% observed a single time. The specimen was non-naive T cells sorted from PBMCs, collected on the day of vaccination. These receptor sequences come from a man aged 45-65 years who received an inactivated influenza vaccine.

This clonotype was counted a few times. This sequence joins TRBV4-3 and TRBJ1-1; the D gene is possibly TRBD1 (5 bases). The ends were cut back, 3 bases at V and 1 base at J, with 18 bases in the middle. CDR1 is LGHNA and CDR2 is YSLEER in the germline V gene. The CDR3 covers 17 residues. CDR3 region: CASSHRLTGGSNTEAFF. CDR3 nucleotide sequence: TGCGCCAGCAGCCATCGTCTAACAGGTGGTTCGAACACTGAAGCTTTCTTT.

This clonotype was picked up a small number of times. V gene TRBV9 combines with J gene TRBJ2-5; TRBD1 matches 8 bases. This CDR3 spans 14 amino acids. Trimming cost V 3 bases and J 3 bases; bases outside gene matches: 4. The germline V gene has CDR1 SGDLS and CDR2 YYNGEE. The CDR3: CASSAPTGEETQYF. The CDR3 DNA follows: TGTGCCAGCAGCGCCCCGACAGGGGAAGAGACCCAGTACTTC.

The chain employs TRBV5-6 and TRBJ1-5, with 8 bases matching TRBD1. Per the germline V gene, CDR1 is SGHDT and CDR2 is YYEEEE. The junction had 13 bases not matched to a gene; V was cut back by 0 bases and J by 2 bases. This CDR3 has 19 residues. The CDR3 spells CASSLGNRRGRRGNQPQHF. Written as DNA, the CDR3 is TGTGCCAGCAGCTTGGGGAACCGCAGGGGGCGGCGTGGCAATCAGCCCCAGCATTTT.

This clonotype was observed many times. The V and J genes are TRBV13 and TRBJ2-3; 12 positions agree with TRBD2. The germline CDR1 and CDR2 sequences are PRHDT and FYEKMQ (reference sequence). The CDR3 sequence is 18 residues long. The trim removed 3 bases at V and 4 bases at J, leaving 11 bases unmatched. The CDR3 loop is CASSLAKYGLAGSDTQYF. The DNA of the CDR3 is TGTGCCAGCAGCTTGGCCAAATATGGACTAGCGGGGTCAGATACGCAGTATTTT.

The chain combines TRBV6-5 with TRBJ1-5, with TRBD1 as a possible D gene (6 bases). CDR1 is MNHEY and CDR2 is SVGAGI in the germline V gene. This CDR3 region has 14 residues. Trimming left V 2 bases short and J 6 bases short, with 11 bases between. In DNA, the CDR3 is TGTGCCAGCAGTTACGGCAGGGGTGTTCAGCCCCAGCATTTT. Translated, it gives CASSYGRGVQPQHF.

This clonotype was picked up a small number of times. The gene calls are TRBV6-1 and TRBJ1-5, with 8 bases aligning to TRBD1. Per germline, CDR1 MNHNS and CDR2 SASEGT. Losses at the gene ends were 4 bases for V and 0 bases for J; bases not matched to a gene: 5. This CDR3 is 16 amino acids long. The CDR3 region is CASSGTGGYSNQPQHF. For the CDR3, the DNA is TGTGCCAGCAGTGGAACAGGGGGATATAGCAATCAGCCCCAGCATTTT.

The chain uses TRBV20-1 and TRBJ1-2; D is perhaps TRBD1 (6 bases). Per germline, CDR1 DFQATT and CDR2 SNEGSKA (reference sequence). The V and J ends lost 5 bases and 5 bases respectively, with 12 bases between them. CDR3 length: 12 amino acids. This CDR3 reads CSAQTGPYGYTF. CDR3 DNA: TGCAGTGCTCAAACAGGGCCGTATGGCTACACCTTC.

This chain links TRBV7-9 with TRBJ1-4, with a possible D match to TRBD1 (5 bases). CDR3 size: 15 residues. The germline gives CDR1 SEHNR, CDR2 FQNEAQ (reference sequence). V was trimmed by 0 bases and J by 7 bases, leaving 12 bases between them. CDR3 nucleotides: TGTGCCAGCAGCTTAGCGCCCGGGACCGTTGAAAAACTGTTTTTT. Protein sequence: CASSLAPGTVEKLFF.

The sample holds a few counts of this clonotype. V is TRBV20-1 and J is TRBJ1-2, with D possibly TRBD1 on 6 matching bases. CDR3 length equals 15 residues. Germline assignment: CDR1 DFQATT and CDR2 SNEGSKA (reference sequence). V dropped 1 base and J dropped 2 bases, with 14 bases sitting between them. CDR3 DNA sequence: TGCAGTGCTAGAGGAAAACAGGGTTCCAACTATGGCTACACCTTC. It translates to CSARGKQGSNYGYTF.

V usage is TRBV7-2 and J usage is TRBJ2-1; D gene ambiguous. This CDR3 is built from 15 residues. Germline CDR1 and CDR2: SGHTA and FQGNSA. V lost 3 bases and J lost 9, with 18 bases in between. The CDR3 spells CASSFTSTPEGEQFF. DNA for the CDR3: TGTGCCAGCAGCTTCACGTCGACGCCCGAAGGTGAGCAGTTCTTC.

The chain uses TRBV10-1 and TRBJ2-1, with D perhaps matching TRBD2 (5 bases). The germline V and J ends were trimmed by 9 bases and 5 bases, with 8 bases remaining between them. The V gene's germline CDR1 is WNHNN and CDR2 SYGVQD (reference sequence). This CDR3 region has 11 residues. The CDR3 region has the DNA TGCGCCAGGACGGGAAACAATGAGCAGTTCTTC. Its translation is CARTGNNEQFF.

This clonotype occurred a few times. The V and J genes are TRBV7-6 and TRBJ2-1, with 9 bases matching TRBD1. Per the germline V gene, CDR1 is SGHVS and CDR2 is FNYEAQ. V trimming: 5 bases; J trimming: 6 bases; junction bases outside the gene matches: 8. This CDR3 contains 15 residues. This CDR3 reads CASSSTGGSGNEQFF. CDR3 bases: TGTGCCAGCAGCAGCACAGGGGGCTCCGGCAATGAGCAGTTCTTC.

This clonotype was observed a handful of times. The rearrangement joins TRBV3-1 to TRBJ2-3, with D uncertain. Germline assignment: CDR1 LGHDT and CDR2 YNNKEL (reference sequence). V lost 1 base and J 4 bases, leaving 6 bases between the germline ends. The CDR3 spans 13 residues. The CDR3 sequence is CASSQAGADTQYF. In DNA, the CDR3 is TGTGCCAGCAGCCAAGCTGGGGCAGATACGCAGTATTTT.

This clonotype was seen a few times. The V and J genes are TRBV20-1 and TRBJ2-5; D is unclear. Germline lookup yields CDR1 DFQATT and CDR2 SNEGSKA (reference sequence). The CDR3 covers 14 residues. V was clipped by 3 bases and J by 0 bases, with 11 bases between them. The CDR3 here is CSASLPTDQETQYF. CDR3 nucleotide sequence: TGCAGTGCTAGTCTCCCAACAGACCAAGAGACCCAGTACTTC.

The chain links TRBV11-2 to TRBJ1-2; 10 bases line up with TRBD1. Germline V gene data show CDR1 as SGHAT and CDR2 as FQNNGV. The V segment lost 5 bases and the J segment 8 bases; nucleotides outside the gene matches: 5. The CDR3 extends over 13 amino acids. In nucleotides, the CDR3 is TGTGCCAGCAGCCCGGGACAGGGGAACGGCTACACCTTC. It yields the protein CASSPGQGNGYTF.

The chain uses TRBV5-5 and TRBJ2-1; 7 bases map to TRBD2. Germline assignment: CDR1 SGHKS and CDR2 YYEKEE (reference sequence). The CDR3 consists of 18 residues. The V segment lost 2 bases and the J segment 8 bases; nucleotides outside the gene matches: 19. CDR3 protein: CASSFPRGVVEGDDEQFF. CDR3 in DNA: TGTGCCAGCAGCTTCCCCCGGGGGGTAGTGGAGGGTGACGATGAGCAGTTCTTC. Together with reference TRBV5-5 and TRBJ2-1, the CDR3 gives the full variable domain: DAGVTQSPTHLIKTRGQQVTLRCSPISGHKSVSWYQQVLGQGPQFIFQYYEKEERGRGNFPDRFSARQFPNYSSELNVNALLLGDSALYLCASSFPRGVVEGDDEQFFGPGTRLTVL.

The chain carries TRBV2 and TRBJ2-1; 12 nucleotides match TRBD2. Looked up from germline, CDR1 is SNHLY and CDR2 is FYNNEI. The V gene end was trimmed by 6 bases and the J gene end by 7 bases; junction bases not matched to a gene: 7. The CDR3 runs 15 residues. This CDR3 is CASRKTSGSRNEQFF. The CDR3 nucleotides read TGTGCCAGCAGGAAGACTAGCGGGAGCCGGAATGAGCAGTTCTTC.

This clonotype was found a few times. V usage is TRBV6-2 or TRBV6-3 and J usage is TRBJ1-1; TRBD1 might be the D (5 bases). There are 16 residues in the CDR3. CDR1 and CDR2 from the germline V gene are MNHEY and SVGEGT. Trimming stripped 0 bases from V and 0 bases from J, with 11 bases between. The CDR3 DNA sequence: TGTGCCAGCAGTTACTCGGAGGGGCGCGTGAACACTGAAGCTTTCTTT. This sequence encodes CASSYSEGRVNTEAFF.

This clonotype was seen ten or more times. CDR3 sequence reads: CASSQGQMGSNQPQHF. The CDR3 DNA reads TGTGCCAGCAGCCAAGGACAGATGGGTAGCAATCAGCCCCAGCATTTT. This sequence joins TRBV12-3 or TRBV12-4 and TRBJ1-5; possible D gene TRBD1, 6 bases. This CDR3 is 16 amino acids long. V lost 6 bases, J lost 0 bases, and 15 bases lay in between.

This clonotype has only a few counts. This rearrangement joins TRBV20-1 to TRBJ2-1, with 11 bases lining up with TRBD2. Germline V gene lookup returns CDR1 DFQATT and CDR2 SNEGSKA (reference sequence). Losses at the gene ends were 6 bases for V and 4 bases for J; bases not matched to a gene: 8. This CDR3 contains 15 residues. CDR3 in DNA: TGCAGTGCCACCCCACTAGCGGGGGTTTACAATGAGCAGTTCTTC. Encoded protein: CSATPLAGVYNEQFF.

The chain couples TRBV12-3 or TRBV12-4 to TRBJ2-1; 11 bases fit TRBD2. V was clipped by 6 bases and J by 6 bases; unmatched bases: 7. CDR3 length equals 15 residues. The CDR3 loop reads CASSVSGRAFNEQFF. The CDR3 DNA sequence: TGTGCCAGCAGCGTTAGCGGGAGGGCCTTCAATGAGCAGTTCTTC.

This clonotype turned up a few times. This chain uses TRBV28 with TRBJ1-2; D is unclear. Between the trimmed V and J ends, which lost 3 bases and 3 bases, there was a span of 14 bases. CDR3 length equals 15 residues. CDR1 and CDR2 from the germline V gene are MDHEN and SYDVKM. CDR3 loop: CASSFPQRADYGYTF. The CDR3 DNA follows: TGTGCCAGCAGTTTCCCCCAGAGGGCTGACTATGGCTACACCTTC.

The chain joins TRBV24-1 to TRBJ2-3; TRBD2 matches at 13 bases. CDR3 length: 16 amino acids. CDR1 is KGHDR and CDR2 is SFDVKD in the germline V gene. V was clipped by 9 bases and J by 5 bases; unmatched bases: 10. DNA for the CDR3: TGTGCCACCGGGACCGGACTAGCGGGAGCGGTAGATACGCAGTATTTT. This codes for CATGTGLAGAVDTQYF.